The T cell receptor beta chain under discussion was sequenced for a study of T cells expressing NK-cell markers. The wider study: In sorted CD3+CD56+NKG2C+, CD3+CD56+NKG2C- and CD3+CD56-NKG2C+ T cells, TCR beta repertoires were obtained. Eight donors were sequenced, of whom seven were HCMV-seropositive, while the remaining one was HCMV-seronegative.

The cDNA for TCR beta came from 5'RACE template switching with UMIs. Following a re-call of the 5' RACE reads, TCRdb has one entry per CDR3 protein and lacks DNA. The sample data list about 160,000 distinct CDR3 sequences. This CDR3 is 14 amino acids long. The specimen sequenced was blood T cells: a sorted CD56 or NKG2C T cell subset, CD4+ or CD8+ T cells, or bulk PBMC T cells (not recorded which). The chain uses TRBV12-3 or TRBV12-4 and TRBJ1-6; the TCRdb call, TRBD1, lacks DNA for checking. This TCR came from a man aged 18-69 years in good health. CDR3 sequence reads: CASTDDRPNSPLHF.